A single sample gave rise to the 29 T cell receptor beta chains below, sequenced in a study of response to subunit inactivated influenza vaccine. TCRdb reanalysed the RT-PCR reads using MiXCR and keeps one entry per CDR3 protein. The profile shows fewer than 800,000 distinct CDR3 sequences, approximately 14% of them singletons. Sequenced material: PBMCs from blood, taken 11 to 12 days after vaccination. These receptors came from a man aged 50 or older who received an inactivated influenza vaccine.

The rearrangement joins TRBV6-2 or TRBV6-3 to TRBJ1-1; possibly TRBD1 for D (5 bases). This CDR3 region has 14 residues. Germline V lookup: CDR1 MNHEY, CDR2 SVGEGT. V was pared by 0 bases and J by 4 bases, with 9 bases between. The DNA for the CDR3 is TGTGCCAGCAGTTACTCGGTGGGGGTCACTGAAGCTTTCTTT. Its protein product is CASSYSVGVTEAFF.

In this sample, this clonotype turned up a few times. The chain combines TRBV12-3 or TRBV12-4 with TRBJ2-7; a possible D gene is TRBD2 (5 bases). The CDR3 consists of 16 residues. V was shortened by 1 base and J by 7 bases, with 20 bases between the two germline ends. In DNA form, the CDR3 reads TGTGCCAGCAGTTTAGGGTCGAGAGGGTCCTCCGGAGAGCAGTACTTC. Translating it yields CASSLGSRGSSGEQYF.

This clonotype was seen more than once but under ten times. The chain joins TRBV7-2 to TRBJ1-1; no definite D call. The germline V gene has CDR1 SGHTA and CDR2 FQGNSA. The CDR3 totals 15 residues. Trimming took 2 bases from V and 0 from J, leaving 10 bases between them. CDR3 sequence: CASSLSWVLNTEAFF. CDR3 in DNA: TGTGCCAGCAGCTTAAGTTGGGTTTTGAACACTGAAGCTTTCTTT.

The chain combines TRBV9 with TRBJ2-7, with D possibly TRBD1 on 5 matching bases. Per germline, CDR1 SGDLS and CDR2 YYNGEE. V lost 4 bases to trimming and J lost 5 bases, with 22 bases between them. CDR3 size: 16 residues. In DNA, the CDR3 is TGTGCCAGCAGCCCTCTAACAGGCCCCAGGTCTGACGAGCAGTACTTC. Amino acid sequence: CASSPLTGPRSDEQYF.

The chain links TRBV10-3 to TRBJ2-7; TRBD1 aligns across 8 bases. CDR1 ENHRY and CDR2 SYGVKD come from the germline V gene. CDR3 size: 15 residues. Trimming removed 0 bases from V and 5 bases from J; junction bases left unmatched: 6. In nucleotides, the CDR3 is TGTGCCATCAGTGAGTCAGGACAGGGTTCCCACGAGCAGTACTTC. It translates to CAISESGQGSHEQYF.

This clonotype came up many times. The chain joins TRBV29-1 to TRBJ2-5; D might be TRBD1 (7 bases). CDR1 and CDR2 (germline): SQVTM, ANQGSEA. CDR3 length equals 13 residues. V shed 7 bases and J shed 5 bases, with 17 bases lying between them. The CDR3 nucleotides are TGCAGCGGCGGACAGGTCGCGGGGGAGACCCAGTACTTC. Translated, it gives CSGGQVAGETQYF.

V and J are TRBV15 and TRBJ1-5; D call uncertain. The CDR3 contains 12 residues. The ends were cut back, 0 bases at V and 9 bases at J, with 6 bases in the middle. Germline CDR1 and CDR2: LNHNV and YYDKDF (reference sequence). CDR3 loop: CATSRDRGPQHF. CDR3 DNA: TGTGCCACCAGCAGAGATCGGGGGCCCCAGCATTTT.

The chain is built from TRBV5-5 and TRBJ2-2, with 9 bases aligning to TRBD2. V lost 0 bases, J lost 4 bases, and 4 bases stayed unmatched. CDR3 length: 16 residues. Looked up from germline, CDR1 is SGHKS and CDR2 is YYEKEE (reference sequence). The CDR3 loop reads CASSLGSGSLTGELFF. The CDR3 region has the DNA TGTGCCAGCAGCTTGGGTAGCGGGAGCCTCACCGGGGAGCTGTTTTTT.

The table lists this clonotype with a few counts. V and J are TRBV3-1 and TRBJ2-1; 10 nucleotides match TRBD1. In germline, CDR1 is LGHDT, CDR2 YNNKEL (reference sequence). The CDR3 runs 13 residues. Unmatched junction bases numbered 8, after V lost 4 bases and J lost 14 bases. As DNA, the CDR3 is TGTGCCAGCAGCCCCTCCGGGACAGGGGTAAAGTTCTTC. As protein: CASSPSGTGVKFF.

The chain carries TRBV11-2 and TRBJ2-7; D might be TRBD1 or TRBD2, each matching 5 bases. Germline V gene lookup returns CDR1 SGHAT and CDR2 FQNNGV. The CDR3 is 20 amino acids. V gave up 5 bases and J gave up 5 bases, with 34 bases separating them. The CDR3 sequence is CASSPLYPIPLPGSPDEQYF. The CDR3 coding sequence is TGTGCCAGCAGCCCGCTCTATCCCATTCCCTTGCCAGGGAGCCCCGACGAGCAGTACTTC.

This clonotype came up a few times. The chain has TRBV3-1 and TRBJ1-2; TRBD1 is a possible D gene (5 bases). Germline CDR1 reads LGHDT; CDR2 reads YNNKEL (reference sequence). V lost 2 bases to trimming and J lost 1 base, with 11 bases between them. There are 15 residues in the CDR3. Here the CDR3 DNA reads TGTGCCAGCAGCCAAACCTGGACAAGTAACTATGGCTACACCTTC. Translation: CASSQTWTSNYGYTF.

This clonotype occurred a few times. The rearrangement links TRBV20-1 to TRBJ1-1, with 7 bases matching TRBD1. CDR3 length: 13 amino acids. V trimming: 3 bases; J trimming: 5 bases; junction bases outside the gene matches: 6. CDR1 is DFQATT and CDR2 is SNEGSKA in the germline V gene (reference sequence). The CDR3: CSASQGGGTEAFF. In nucleotides, the CDR3 is TGCAGTGCTAGTCAGGGGGGAGGGACTGAAGCTTTCTTT.

J is TRBJ2-7 and V is TRBV7-2; 9 bases align to TRBD1. CDR1 is SGHTA, CDR2 FQGNSA, per germline. This CDR3 has 15 amino acids. Trimming took 4 bases from V and 2 from J; bases not matched to a gene: 6. CDR3 loop: CASSSDRGLTYEQYF. As DNA, the CDR3 is TGTGCCAGCAGCTCGGACAGGGGCCTGACCTACGAGCAGTACTTC.

The rearrangement links TRBV13 to TRBJ2-4; D could derive from TRBD1 or TRBD2 (5 bases each). In germline, CDR1 is PRHDT, CDR2 FYEKMQ (reference sequence). The CDR3 consists of 14 residues. V was clipped by 4 bases and J by 6 bases, with 13 bases between them. The CDR3 loop is CASSWGPSGNIQYF. CDR3 DNA: TGTGCCAGCAGCTGGGGACCCAGCGGAAACATTCAGTACTTC.

V gene TRBV4-3 combines with J gene TRBJ2-7, with 8 bases lining up with TRBD1. V was pared by 3 bases and J by 5 bases, with 9 bases of the junction left unmatched. This CDR3 has 15 residues. Germline CDR1 LGHNA, CDR2 YSLEER. In nucleotides, the CDR3 is TGCGCCAGCAGCCAGGATCCCCAGGGGGCGGACGAGCAGTACTTC. It encodes CASSQDPQGADEQYF.

The V gene is TRBV6-1, the J gene TRBJ2-1; the match to TRBD2 covers 13 bases. Germline trimming cut 6 bases from V and 5 bases from J; bases unmatched to any gene: 4. Germline CDR1 reads MNHNS; CDR2 reads SASEGT. CDR3 length: 15 residues. CDR3 DNA sequence: TGTGCCAGCAGGCCCACTAGCGGGGGGGACAATGAGCAGTTCTTC. This sequence encodes CASRPTSGGDNEQFF.

This clonotype was seen more than once but under ten times. The CDR3 DNA reads TGTGCCAGCAGTCTCCGGACTAGCAGGATTCGCAATGAGCAGTTCTTC. Translation: CASSLRTSRIRNEQFF. This rearrangement joins TRBV6-1 to TRBJ2-1; 8 nucleotides match TRBD2. After removal of 5 bases from V and 6 bases from J, the junction contained 12 bases not matched to a gene. The CDR3 sequence is 16 residues long. CDR1 MNHNS and CDR2 SASEGT come from the germline V gene.

The chain employs TRBV5-5 and TRBJ1-2; TRBD1 might be the D (5 bases). CDR1 and CDR2 from the germline V gene are SGHKS and YYEKEE (reference sequence). The CDR3 is made up of 14 amino acids. Trimming stripped 0 bases from V and 4 bases from J, with 10 bases between. This chain's CDR3 is CASSLVWDGYGYTF. Here the CDR3 DNA reads TGTGCCAGCAGCTTGGTCTGGGACGGCTATGGCTACACCTTC.

This clonotype came up a few times. DNA of the CDR3: TGTGCCAGCAGCGCCCCGGGGGGCGAAGAGACCCAGTACTTC. Amino acid sequence: CASSAPGGEETQYF. V and J are TRBV7-9 and TRBJ2-5; D may be TRBD2 (7 bases). CDR1 and CDR2 from the germline V gene are SEHNR and FQNEAQ (reference sequence). The V end was cut by 5 bases, the J end by 3 bases, with 13 bases between. CDR3 length: 14 residues.

This clonotype has at least ten counts. The chain combines TRBV7-9 with TRBJ2-5; D is unresolved. CDR1 and CDR2 (germline): SEHNR, FQNEAQ (reference sequence). CDR3 size: 15 residues. V shed 6 bases and J shed 1 base, with 15 bases lying between them. CDR3 coding DNA: TGTGCCAGCAGTCGCGGACCGTCTGCCCAAGAGACCCAGTACTTC. It codes for CASSRGPSAQETQYF. Full variable domain (rest looked up from reference TRBV7-9 and TRBJ2-5): DTGVSQNPRHKITKRGQNVTFRCDPISEHNRLYWYRQTLGQGPEFLTYFQNEAQLEKSRLLSDRFSAERPKGSFSTLEIQRTEQGDSAMYLCASSRGPSAQETQYFGPGTRLLVL.

The chain carries TRBV5-1 and TRBJ2-3; 11 bases map to TRBD2. Germline V lookup: CDR1 SGHRS, CDR2 YFSETQ. The CDR3 contains 16 residues. Trimming removed 1 base from V and 3 bases from J; junction bases left unmatched: 4. In nucleotides, the CDR3 is TGCGCCAGCAGCTTGATGGTAGCGGGGGGGACAGATACGCAGTATTTT. It encodes CASSLMVAGGTDTQYF.

This clonotype showed up just a few times. The gene calls are TRBV20-1 and TRBJ2-1; D is tentatively TRBD1 or TRBD2 (7 bases each). Germline assignment: CDR1 DFQATT and CDR2 SNEGSKA (reference sequence). V lost 6 bases, J lost 8 bases, and 20 bases lay in between. The CDR3 totals 14 residues. The CDR3 protein is CSAKRLAGGDEQFF. The CDR3, as DNA: TGCAGTGCAAAAAGACTAGCAGGGGGGGATGAGCAGTTCTTC.

This CDR3 is CASSQASQGGETQYF. In DNA, the CDR3 is TGCGCCAGCAGCCAAGCCTCTCAGGGGGGCGAGACCCAGTACTTC. The chain has TRBV4-3 and TRBJ2-5; the D gene is possibly TRBD1 (7 bases). The CDR3 spans 15 residues. V lost 1 base and J lost 5, with 14 bases in between. CDR1 and CDR2 (germline): LGHNA, YSLEER.

The chain combines TRBV18 with TRBJ2-5; 7 bases agree with TRBD2. V trimming: 3 bases; J trimming: 2 bases; junction bases outside the gene matches: 15. Germline assignment: CDR1 KGHSH and CDR2 LQKENI. This CDR3 has 18 residues. This CDR3 reads CASSPGLRLGPFQETQYF. CDR3 coding DNA: TGTGCCAGCTCACCGGGACTACGGCTCGGACCCTTTCAAGAGACCCAGTACTTC.

This clonotype was found many times. The V and J genes are TRBV20-1 and TRBJ1-5, with D perhaps TRBD1 (5 bases). This CDR3 region has 18 residues. Trimming left V 1 base short and J 0 bases short, with 19 bases between. Germline V gene lookup returns CDR1 DFQATT and CDR2 SNEGSKA (reference sequence). CDR3 loop: CSARGDQTFLYSNQPQHF. The CDR3 coding sequence is TGCAGTGCTAGAGGGGACCAGACTTTTCTTTATAGCAATCAGCCCCAGCATTTT.

In DNA, the CDR3 is TGTGCCACTTCGAGGGGGGACATCTCTGGAAACACCATATATTTT. Amino acids: CATSRGDISGNTIYF. V and J are TRBV10-3 and TRBJ1-3, with D possibly matching TRBD1 (6 bases). CDR1 is ENHRY and CDR2 is SYGVKD in the germline V gene. V lost 10 bases and J 0 bases, leaving 16 bases between the germline ends. The CDR3 covers 15 residues.

This clonotype was found a few times. The rearrangement links TRBV20-1 to TRBJ2-3; D ambiguous. V dropped 6 bases and J dropped 1 base, with 17 bases sitting between them. The germline gives CDR1 DFQATT, CDR2 SNEGSKA (reference sequence). CDR3 length: 15 residues. Here the CDR3 reads CSATAVRRGTDTQYF. In DNA, the CDR3 is TGCAGTGCCACGGCCGTGAGACGGGGCACAGATACGCAGTATTTT.

The rearrangement joins TRBV27 to TRBJ1-2; D gene unclear. The CDR3 is 15 amino acids. Germline V gives CDR1 MNHEY, CDR2 SMNVEV (reference sequence). With 0 bases removed from V and 6 bases from J, the gap between germline ends came to 14 bases. CDR3 loop: CASSLSIPLKDGYTF. CDR3 nucleotide sequence: TGTGCCAGCAGTTTATCGATTCCCCTGAAAGATGGCTACACCTTC.

This clonotype was picked up a small number of times. The chain employs TRBV7-8 and TRBJ1-6; 7 bases align to TRBD1. J lost 7 bases, V lost 5 bases, and 11 bases had no gene match. CDR3 length equals 16 residues. Germline V gene sequence: CDR1 SGHVS, CDR2 FQNEAQ. The CDR3 here is CASSQRRGRLNSPLHF. For the CDR3, the DNA is TGTGCCAGCAGCCAACGAAGGGGGCGATTGAATTCACCCCTCCACTTT.